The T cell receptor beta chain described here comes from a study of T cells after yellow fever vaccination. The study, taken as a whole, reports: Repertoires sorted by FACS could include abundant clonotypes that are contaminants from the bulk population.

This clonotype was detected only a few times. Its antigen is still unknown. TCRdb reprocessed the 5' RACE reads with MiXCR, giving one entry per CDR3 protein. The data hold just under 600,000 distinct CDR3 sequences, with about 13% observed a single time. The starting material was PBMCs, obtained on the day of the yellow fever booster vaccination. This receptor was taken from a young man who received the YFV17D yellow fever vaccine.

The CDR3 DNA follows: TGCAGTGCTCCGGTTTTTGGACCCCAAGAGACCCAGTACTTC. Translation gives CSAPVFGPQETQYF. The chain has TRBV20-1 and TRBJ2-5; D gene ambiguous. The V end was cut by 5 bases, the J end by 1 base, with 14 bases between. CDR1 and CDR2 from the germline V gene are DFQATT and SNEGSKA (reference sequence). The CDR3 extends over 14 amino acids.